These 9 T cell receptor beta chains were sequenced from one sample in a study of beta chain features in type 1 diabetes. The isolated RNA, all of it, was reverse transcribed, so expressed TCRB transcripts were what got sequenced. Measured with immunoSEQ multiplex PCR; TCRdb has only the in-frame clones, and not every one. Among roughly 150,000 clones, more than 9.5% were seen once, and the ten largest hold about 2.1%. Sequences were obtained from central memory CD4+ T cells from blood. Source of these receptors: a man aged 18-30 years in good health.

This clone was seen only a few times. The V call is TRBV7-2, the J call TRBJ2-4, with 9 positions matching TRBD2. The length of the CDR3 is 17 residues. Germline assignment: CDR1 SGHTA and CDR2 FQGNSA. Trimming took 2 bases from V and 0 from J; bases not matched to a gene: 5. CDR3: CASSLTGGGAAKNIQYF. The CDR3 DNA sequence: TGTGCCAGCAGCTTAACTGGCGGGGGGGCAGCCAAAAACATTCAGTACTTC.

This clone was counted a few times. The rearrangement links TRBV27 to TRBJ2-1, with 9 bases matching TRBD2. V dropped 4 bases and J dropped 7; count of bases not matched to a gene: 11. This CDR3 contains 16 residues. Germline CDR1 is MNHEY and CDR2 is SMNVEV (reference sequence). This CDR3 is CASSSPLRGGRNEQFF. DNA of the CDR3: TGTGCCAGCAGTTCCCCTCTGCGGGGGGGCCGGAATGAGCAGTTCTTC.

This clone has a handful of counts. This chain joins TRBV29-1 and TRBJ2-7; D is ambiguous. V lost 6 bases to trimming and J lost 0 bases, with 9 bases between them. CDR3 size: 12 residues. Germline assignment: CDR1 SQVTM and CDR2 ANQGSEA. The CDR3 loop reads CSVVEASYEQYF. For the CDR3, the DNA is TGCAGCGTGGTGGAAGCCTCCTACGAGCAGTACTTC.

The J gene is TRBJ2-7, the V gene TRBV4-2, with 7 bases that match TRBD1. Germline values: CDR1 LGHNA, CDR2 YNFKEQ. V trimming: 4 bases; J trimming: 0 bases; junction bases outside the gene matches: 6. There are 15 residues in the CDR3. This chain's CDR3 is CASSRGQDSSYEQYF. CDR3 bases: TGTGCCAGCAGCCGCGGACAGGACAGCTCCTACGAGCAGTACTTC.

This clone came up many times. The rearrangement links TRBV4-3 to TRBJ2-7; no clear D gene. The germline gives CDR1 LGHNA, CDR2 YSLEER. V was trimmed by 5 bases and J by 2 bases, leaving 13 bases between them. This CDR3 is built from 14 residues. The DNA for the CDR3 is TGCGCCAGCAGCAGGTCGGCTGGTCCCTACGAGCAGTACTTC. Amino acid sequence: CASSRSAGPYEQYF.

This clone was observed a handful of times. The chain uses TRBV29-1 and TRBJ1-2; D uncertain. Germline values: CDR1 SQVTM, CDR2 ANQGSEA. The CDR3 is 15 amino acids. V was pared by 0 bases and J by 2 bases, with 13 bases between. The CDR3 loop is CSVEDLGGLNYGYTF. The CDR3 bases are TGCAGCGTTGAAGATCTCGGCGGCTTGAACTATGGCTACACCTTC.

This clone was picked up a small number of times. Relative to the germline gene, one junction end is altered; a read error may explain this. V is TRBV28 and J is TRBJ2-7, with 7 bases identical to TRBD1. Per germline, CDR1 MDHEN and CDR2 SYDVKM. This CDR3 is 15 amino acids long. The CDR3, as DNA: TGTGCCAGCAGTTCGGGACAGCTTAAGACGATGATAGGGGCTTTC. Translated, it gives CASSSGQLKTMIGAF.

This clone came up a few times. The chain carries TRBV4-2 and TRBJ1-1; D perhaps matches TRBD1 (6 bases). V gave up 2 bases and J gave up 2 bases, with 9 bases separating them. Germline assignment: CDR1 LGHNA and CDR2 YNFKEQ. The CDR3 sequence is 14 residues long. CDR3 nucleotide sequence: TGTGCCAGCAGCCAAAGACAGGCAAACACTGAAGCTTTCTTT. Protein product: CASSQRQANTEAFF.

V is TRBV9 and J is TRBJ2-1, with no clear D. The CDR3 consists of 16 residues. V was cut by 4 bases and J by 0 bases, with 14 bases left in between. Germline assignment: CDR1 SGDLS and CDR2 YYNGEE. The CDR3 loop is CASSYNSQSSYNEQFF. CDR3 sequence (DNA): TGTGCCAGCAGCTATAACAGCCAGAGCTCCTACAATGAGCAGTTCTTC.